These 5 T cell receptor beta chains share one sample of origin, sequenced in a study of blood T cell repertoires in COVID-19. This table comes from immunoSEQ multiplex PCR, and its TCRdb copy is limited to in-frame clones, with some not included. The sample lists about 190,000 clones; 80% were seen once. Input material: peripheral blood. These receptors originate from a man aged 55 to 70 with acute or convalescent COVID-19.

This clone was counted a few times. V usage is TRBV12-3 or TRBV12-4 and J usage is TRBJ1-3; D might be TRBD1 (5 bases). CDR3 length: 13 residues. V was pared by 7 bases and J by 5 bases, with 12 bases between. The CDR3 spells CASTWAGRNTIYF. The DNA of the CDR3 is TGTGCCAGCACTTGGGCAGGGAGAAACACCATATATTTT.

The chain employs TRBV5-4 and TRBJ2-1, with TRBD2 matching over 13 bases. This CDR3 is 16 amino acids long. Looked up from germline, CDR1 is SGHNT and CDR2 is YYREEE (reference sequence). J lost 9 bases, V lost 0 bases, and 6 bases had no gene match. The DNA for the CDR3 is TGTGCCAGCAGCTTGGCCGAACTAGCGGGGGGGTTTGAGCAGTTCTTC. This gives the protein CASSLAELAGGFEQFF.

The rearrangement links TRBV27 to TRBJ1-5; the D is unclear. The V gene's germline CDR1 is MNHEY and CDR2 SMNVEV (reference sequence). This CDR3 contains 16 residues. Trimming left V 6 bases short and J 0 bases short, with 15 bases between. CDR3: CASSPRRVSSNQPQHF. The DNA for the CDR3 is TGTGCCAGCAGCCCTAGGCGGGTTAGTAGCAATCAGCCCCAGCATTTT.

The chain links TRBV27 to TRBJ1-5; 7 nucleotides agree with TRBD1. V lost 3 bases and J lost 3; bases outside the gene matches: 8. Germline V gene sequence: CDR1 MNHEY, CDR2 SMNVEV (reference sequence). This CDR3 spans 16 amino acids. CDR3 sequence reads: CASSFQSTGNNQPQHF. CDR3 DNA sequence: TGTGCCAGCAGTTTTCAATCGACAGGGAACAATCAGCCCCAGCATTTT.

This clone was detected a few times. The CDR3 is CASTMGLNEAFF. CDR3 nucleotide sequence: TGTGCCAGCACCATGGGCCTTAATGAAGCTTTCTTT. V usage is TRBV5-8 and J usage is TRBJ1-1; D unclear. This CDR3 is built from 12 residues. V was shortened by 6 bases and J by 7 bases, with 13 bases between the two germline ends. Germline values: CDR1 SGHTS, CDR2 YDEGEE.